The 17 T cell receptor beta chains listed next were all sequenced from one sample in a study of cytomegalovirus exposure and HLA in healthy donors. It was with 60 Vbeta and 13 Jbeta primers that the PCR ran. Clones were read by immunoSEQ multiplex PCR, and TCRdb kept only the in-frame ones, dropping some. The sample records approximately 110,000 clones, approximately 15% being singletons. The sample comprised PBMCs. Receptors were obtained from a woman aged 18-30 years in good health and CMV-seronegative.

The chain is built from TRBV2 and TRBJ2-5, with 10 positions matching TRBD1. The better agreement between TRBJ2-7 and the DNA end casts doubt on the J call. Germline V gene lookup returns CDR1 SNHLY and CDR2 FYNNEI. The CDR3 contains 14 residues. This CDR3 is CASSPGTGDYEQYF. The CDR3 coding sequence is TGTGCCAGCAGCCCCGGGACAGGGGACTACGAGCAGTACTTC.

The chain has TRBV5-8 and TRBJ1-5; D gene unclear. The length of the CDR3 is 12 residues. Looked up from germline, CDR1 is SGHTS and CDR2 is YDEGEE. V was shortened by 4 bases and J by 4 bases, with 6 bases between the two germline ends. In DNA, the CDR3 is TGTGCCAGCAGCCGGGTTAATCAGCCCCAGCATTTT. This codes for CASSRVNQPQHF.

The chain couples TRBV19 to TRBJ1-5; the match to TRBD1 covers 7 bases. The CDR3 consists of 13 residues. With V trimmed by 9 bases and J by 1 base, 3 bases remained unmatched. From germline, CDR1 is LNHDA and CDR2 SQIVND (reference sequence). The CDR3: CASTTGSNQPQHF. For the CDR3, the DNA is TGTGCCAGCACGACAGGGAGCAATCAGCCCCAGCATTTT.

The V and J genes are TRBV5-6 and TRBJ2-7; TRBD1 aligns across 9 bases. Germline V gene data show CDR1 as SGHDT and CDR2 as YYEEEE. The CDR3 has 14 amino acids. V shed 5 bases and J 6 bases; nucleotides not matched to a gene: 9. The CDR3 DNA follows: TGTGCCAGCAGAGTAGGAACAGGGGGCGCCGAGCAGTACTTC. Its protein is CASRVGTGGAEQYF.

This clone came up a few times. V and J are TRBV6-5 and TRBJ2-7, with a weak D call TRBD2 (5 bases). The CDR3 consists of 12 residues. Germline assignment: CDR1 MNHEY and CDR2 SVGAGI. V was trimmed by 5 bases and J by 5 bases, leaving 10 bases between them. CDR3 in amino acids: CASSRDYHEQYF. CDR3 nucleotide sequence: TGTGCCAGCAGTCGCGACTACCACGAGCAGTACTTC.

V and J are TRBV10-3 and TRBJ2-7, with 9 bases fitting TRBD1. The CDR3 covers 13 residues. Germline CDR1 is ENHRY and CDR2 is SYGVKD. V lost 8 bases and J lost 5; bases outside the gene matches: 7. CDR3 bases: TGTGCCATCGGGGGGACAGGGACCGACGAGCAGTACTTC. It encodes CAIGGTGTDEQYF.

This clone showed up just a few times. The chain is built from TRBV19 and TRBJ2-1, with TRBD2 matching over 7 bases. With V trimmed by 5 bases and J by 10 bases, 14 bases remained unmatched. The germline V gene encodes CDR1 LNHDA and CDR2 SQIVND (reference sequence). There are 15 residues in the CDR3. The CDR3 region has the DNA TGTGCCAGTAGTCCCCAGGGAGGGCAAAAGGGAGAGCAGTTCTTC. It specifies CASSPQGGQKGEQFF.

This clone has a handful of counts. The DNA for the CDR3 is TGTGCCTGGAGTCCCGAGAGACAGATTAATTCACCCCTCCACTTT. Residues: CAWSPERQINSPLHF. The chain recombines TRBV30 with TRBJ1-6; D might be TRBD1 (5 bases). CDR1 and CDR2 (germline): GTSNPN, SVGIG (reference sequence). This CDR3 contains 15 residues. Trimming cost V 2 bases and J 6 bases, with 14 bases left between them.

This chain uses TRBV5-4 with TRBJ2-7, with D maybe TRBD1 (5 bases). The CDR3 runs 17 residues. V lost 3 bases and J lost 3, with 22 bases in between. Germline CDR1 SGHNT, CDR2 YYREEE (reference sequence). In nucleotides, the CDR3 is TGTGCCAGCAGCTCAGGTGGGTCGGGCAGGGTCCGCTACGAGCAGTACTTC. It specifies CASSSGGSGRVRYEQYF.

The CDR3, as DNA: TGTGCCAGCAGTCCCAGACTAGCGGGGGGTCAAGAGACCCAGTACTTC. Its protein is CASSPRLAGGQETQYF. The J gene is TRBJ2-5, the V gene TRBV28; 13 nucleotides line up with TRBD2. The CDR3 covers 16 residues. Per the germline V gene, CDR1 is MDHEN and CDR2 is SYDVKM. Trimming took 5 bases from V and 2 from J; bases not matched to a gene: 5.

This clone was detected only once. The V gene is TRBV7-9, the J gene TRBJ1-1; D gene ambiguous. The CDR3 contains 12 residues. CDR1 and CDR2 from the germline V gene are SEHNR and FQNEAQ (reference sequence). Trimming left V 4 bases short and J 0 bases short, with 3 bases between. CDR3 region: CASSSMNTEAFF. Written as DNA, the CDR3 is TGTGCCAGCAGCTCCATGAACACTGAAGCTTTCTTT. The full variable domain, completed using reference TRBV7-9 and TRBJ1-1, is DTGVSQNPRHKITKRGQNVTFRCDPISEHNRLYWYRQTLGQGPEFLTYFQNEAQLEKSRLLSDRFSAERPKGSFSTLEIQRTEQGDSAMYLCASSSMNTEAFFGQGTRLTVV.

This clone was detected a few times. The CDR3 DNA reads as TGTGCCAGCAGACCCAGCGGGGGGGTCTACGAGCAGTACTTC. This translates into CASRPSGGVYEQYF. The rearrangement links TRBV28 to TRBJ2-7, with TRBD2 identical over 10 bases. The CDR3 extends over 14 amino acids. The ends lost 6 bases at V and 3 bases at J; junction bases unmatched: 5. CDR1 and CDR2 from the germline V gene are MDHEN and SYDVKM.

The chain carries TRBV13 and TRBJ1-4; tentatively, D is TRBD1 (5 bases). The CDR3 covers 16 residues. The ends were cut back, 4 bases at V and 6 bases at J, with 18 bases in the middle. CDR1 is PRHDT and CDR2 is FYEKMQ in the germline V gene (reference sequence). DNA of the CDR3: TGTGCCAGCAGCTCGCCCGGGCCTGGGACTCATGAAAAACTGTTTTTT. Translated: CASSSPGPGTHEKLFF.

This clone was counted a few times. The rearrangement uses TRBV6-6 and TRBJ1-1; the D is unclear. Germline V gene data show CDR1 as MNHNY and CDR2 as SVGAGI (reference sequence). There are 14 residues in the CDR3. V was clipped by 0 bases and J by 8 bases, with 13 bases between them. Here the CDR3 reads CASSYSSSRREAFF. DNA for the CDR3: TGTGCCAGCAGTTACTCGAGTTCAAGGAGGGAAGCTTTCTTT.

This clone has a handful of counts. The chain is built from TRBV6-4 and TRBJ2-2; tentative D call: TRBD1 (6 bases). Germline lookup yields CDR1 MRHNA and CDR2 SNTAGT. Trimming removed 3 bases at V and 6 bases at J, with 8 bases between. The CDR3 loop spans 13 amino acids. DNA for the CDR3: TGTGCCAGCAGTGAGGGGACATCCGGGGAGCTGTTTTTT. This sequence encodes CASSEGTSGELFF.

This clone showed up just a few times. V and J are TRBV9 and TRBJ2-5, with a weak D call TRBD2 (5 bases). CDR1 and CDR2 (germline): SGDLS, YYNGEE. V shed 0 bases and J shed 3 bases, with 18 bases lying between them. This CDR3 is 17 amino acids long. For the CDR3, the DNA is TGTGCCAGCAGCGTAGACGGGGAACTCCGTGGGGAAGAGACCCAGTACTTC. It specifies CASSVDGELRGEETQYF.

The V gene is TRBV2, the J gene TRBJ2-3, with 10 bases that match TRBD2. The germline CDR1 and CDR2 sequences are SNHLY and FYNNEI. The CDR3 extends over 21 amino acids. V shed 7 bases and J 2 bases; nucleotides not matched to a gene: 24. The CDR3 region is CASTLGSIRQREGGFTDTQYF. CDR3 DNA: TGTGCCAGCACCCTCGGCAGTATTCGACAGCGGGAGGGCGGATTCACAGATACGCAGTATTTT.